Presented here are 15 T cell receptor beta chains from one specimen sequenced in a study of cytotoxic CD8 clonotypes in ibrutinib-treated CLL. Some clones are missing from TCRdb's copy, which holds only in-frame ones; the method was immunoSEQ multiplex PCR. This sample has some 300,000 clones, with just under 80% found just once. The sequences come from PBMCs, collected before ibrutinib treatment. These receptors came from a human donor with chronic lymphocytic leukemia.

The chain employs TRBV7-8 and TRBJ2-1, with 7 bases that match TRBD2. CDR1 and CDR2 (germline): SGHVS, FQNEAQ. V lost 2 bases and J lost 4; bases outside the gene matches: 8. The CDR3 sequence is 16 residues long. CDR3 sequence: CASSLYLRGSYNEQFF. The DNA for the CDR3 is TGTGCCAGCAGCTTATATCTCCGCGGGAGTTACAATGAGCAGTTCTTC.

This clone was counted a few times. J is TRBJ2-7 and V is TRBV7-2; D remains ambiguous. This CDR3 has 15 amino acids. Trimming stripped 5 bases from V and 0 bases from J, with 14 bases between. Germline loops: CDR1 SGHTA, CDR2 FQGNSA. CDR3 residues: CASSQDSESSYEQYF. The CDR3 nucleotides read TGTGCCAGCAGCCAAGACTCGGAGAGCTCCTACGAGCAGTACTTC.

J is TRBJ2-3 and V is TRBV29-1; D possibly uses TRBD1 or TRBD2 (5 bases each). V dropped 7 bases and J dropped 2 bases, with 16 bases sitting between them. Germline V gene data show CDR1 as SQVTM and CDR2 as ANQGSEA. This CDR3 is 14 amino acids long. The CDR3 DNA sequence: TGCAGCGCTCAACCGGGACCCAACACAGATACGCAGTATTTT. It codes for CSAQPGPNTDTQYF.

The V and J genes are TRBV25-1 and TRBJ1-1; 11 bases are shared with TRBD1. V was pared by 1 base and J by 3 bases, with 1 base of the junction left unmatched. Germline CDR1 MGHDK, CDR2 SYGVNS. The CDR3 runs to 15 residues. For the CDR3, the DNA is TGTGCCAGCAGTGAATGGGACAGGGGGGACACTGAAGCTTTCTTT. Its translation: CASSEWDRGDTEAFF.

The rearrangement links TRBV20-1 to TRBJ2-1; D remains unclear. This CDR3 has 10 residues. Looked up from germline, CDR1 is DFQATT and CDR2 is SNEGSKA (reference sequence). The ends were cut back, 1 base at V and 10 bases at J, with 5 bases in the middle. CDR3 nucleotide sequence: TGCAGTGCTAGAGCGTGGGAGCAGTTCTTC. It yields the protein CSARAWEQFF.

This rearrangement joins TRBV10-3 to TRBJ1-3; D unresolved. From germline, CDR1 is ENHRY and CDR2 SYGVKD. The ends were cut back, 3 bases at V and 3 bases at J, with 15 bases in the middle. This CDR3 is built from 16 residues. This CDR3 reads CAISEYGTAHGNTIYF. The CDR3 DNA sequence: TGTGCCATCAGTGAATATGGCACAGCCCATGGAAACACCATATATTTT.

This sequence joins TRBV6-1 and TRBJ1-2; D unresolved. CDR3 size: 11 residues. Germline V CDR1 and CDR2: MNHNS, SASEGT. The V and J ends lost 11 bases and 8 bases respectively, with 15 bases between them. CDR3 nucleotide sequence: TGTGCCGCGAAATCTAAGGGCGGCTACACCTTC. Translated: CAAKSKGGYTF.

The chain couples TRBV7-2 to TRBJ2-2; D gene ambiguous. CDR3 size: 14 residues. Trimming removed 2 bases at V and 4 bases at J, with 8 bases between. CDR1 is SGHTA and CDR2 is FQGNSA in the germline V gene. The CDR3 sequence: CASSLLPGTGELFF. CDR3 nucleotide sequence: TGTGCCAGCAGCTTATTGCCCGGCACCGGGGAGCTGTTTTTT.

The chain has TRBV29-1 and TRBJ1-4; 7 bases are a match to TRBD1. Germline trimming cut 3 bases from V and 3 bases from J; bases unmatched to any gene: 1. The germline V gene encodes CDR1 SQVTM and CDR2 ANQGSEA. The CDR3 sequence is 13 residues long. The CDR3 sequence: CSVEGQPNEKLFF. The CDR3 DNA sequence: TGCAGCGTTGAGGGACAGCCTAATGAAAAACTGTTTTTT.

The chain has TRBV19 and TRBJ2-3; no firm D call. The ends were cut back, 5 bases at V and 0 bases at J, with 9 bases in the middle. The CDR3 has 14 amino acids. Germline CDR1 LNHDA, CDR2 SQIVND (reference sequence). The CDR3 coding sequence is TGTGCCAGTAGTCCGCAGCAGAGCACAGATACGCAGTATTTT. It codes for CASSPQQSTDTQYF.

The CDR3 sequence: CASSSTGMRRDSPYEQYF. The DNA of the CDR3 is TGTGCCAGCTCATCCACAGGAATGAGAAGGGACAGCCCCTACGAGCAGTACTTC. The chain recombines TRBV18 with TRBJ2-7; TRBD1 agrees at 7 bases. The J segment lost 2 bases and the V segment lost 5 bases, leaving 18 bases of the junction unmatched. The CDR3 is made up of 18 amino acids. Germline CDR1 is KGHSH and CDR2 is LQKENI.

The chain recombines TRBV10-2 with TRBJ2-7, with 7 bases lining up with TRBD1. Per the germline V gene, CDR1 is WSHSY and CDR2 is SAAADI. Germline trimming cut 6 bases from V and 4 bases from J; bases unmatched to any gene: 9. The length of the CDR3 is 14 residues. CDR3 residues: CASRDGTVKYEQYF. The CDR3 coding sequence is TGCGCCAGCAGGGACGGGACAGTAAAATACGAGCAGTACTTC.

This clone was recorded a few times. This rearrangement joins TRBV25-1 to TRBJ2-2, with TRBD2 matching 7 bases. The germline CDR1 and CDR2 sequences are MGHDK and SYGVNS. Trimming took 4 bases from V and 6 from J; bases not matched to a gene: 14. This CDR3 comprises 17 residues. CDR3 sequence (DNA): TGTGCCAGCAGTGGCCGCTTGGGGGACTACGTAGCCGGGGAGCTGTTTTTT. It yields the protein CASSGRLGDYVAGELFF.

The chain combines TRBV5-1 with TRBJ2-2; 10 nucleotides match TRBD2. Germline trimming cut 4 bases from V and 4 bases from J; bases unmatched to any gene: 7. Looked up from germline, CDR1 is SGHRS and CDR2 is YFSETQ. The CDR3 extends over 16 amino acids. The CDR3 loop is CASSPLAGVRTGELFF. As DNA, the CDR3 is TGCGCCAGCAGCCCGCTAGCGGGAGTGCGCACCGGGGAGCTGTTTTTT. The full variable domain, its missing parts supplied by reference TRBV5-1 and TRBJ2-2, is KAGVTQTPRYLIKTRGQQVTLSCSPISGHRSVSWYQQTPGQGLQFLFEYFSETQRNKGNFPGRFSGRQFSNSRSEMNVSTLELGDSALYLCASSPLAGVRTGELFFGEGSRLTVL.

The V and J genes are TRBV9 and TRBJ1-5, with D unclear. With 1 base removed from V and 5 bases from J, the gap between germline ends came to 7 bases. This CDR3 spans 13 amino acids. Germline CDR1 and CDR2: SGDLS and YYNGEE. Here the CDR3 reads CASSVSTYQPQHF. The CDR3 DNA reads TGTGCCAGCAGCGTATCTACCTATCAGCCCCAGCATTTT. The complete variable domain, with remaining parts taken from reference TRBV9 and TRBJ1-5, reads DSGVTQTPKHLITATGQRVTLRCSPRSGDLSVYWYQQSLDQGLQFLIQYYNGEERAKGNILERFSAQQFPDLHSELNLSSLELGDSALYFCASSVSTYQPQHFGDGTRLSIL.